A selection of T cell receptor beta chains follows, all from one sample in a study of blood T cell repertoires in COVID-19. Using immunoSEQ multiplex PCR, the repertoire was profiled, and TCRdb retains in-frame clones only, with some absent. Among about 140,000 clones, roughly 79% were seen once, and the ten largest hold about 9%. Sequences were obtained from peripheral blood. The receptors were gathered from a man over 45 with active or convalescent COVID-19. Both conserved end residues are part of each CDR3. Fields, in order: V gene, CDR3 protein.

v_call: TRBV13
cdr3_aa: CASSSSGYISTDTQYF

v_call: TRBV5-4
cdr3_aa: CASSLGTGRSEAFF

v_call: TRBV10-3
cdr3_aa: CAISPGQGNQPQHF

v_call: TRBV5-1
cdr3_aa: CASSLVWDSSYNEQFF

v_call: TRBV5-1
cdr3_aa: CASSLAGWDGYTF

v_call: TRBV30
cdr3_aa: CAWSPRGSEAFF

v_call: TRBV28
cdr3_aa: CASSYRGHTEAFF

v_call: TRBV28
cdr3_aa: CASGEAPSTDTQYF

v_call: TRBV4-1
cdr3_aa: CASSQEVRDFYSYEQYF

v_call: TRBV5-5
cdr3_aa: CASSPGTGIVYNEQFF

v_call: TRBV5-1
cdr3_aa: CASSLREGLREQYF

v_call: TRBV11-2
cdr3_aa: CASSLVAARGEQYF

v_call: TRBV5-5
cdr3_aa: CASSLDGTAYNEQFF

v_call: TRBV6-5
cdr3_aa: CASAQYRGVNQPQHF

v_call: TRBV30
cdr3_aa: CAWSVQGGNQPQHF

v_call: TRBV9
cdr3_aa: CASSVGPGQPQHF

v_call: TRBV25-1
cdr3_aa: CASSFGQGEAFF

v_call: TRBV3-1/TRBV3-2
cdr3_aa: CASSQGTGIFSGNTIYF

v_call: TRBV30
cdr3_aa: CAWLGWRSNSPLHF

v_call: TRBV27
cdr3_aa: CASSLIAGGPSYEQYF

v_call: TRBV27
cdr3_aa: CATSQGLGYGYTF

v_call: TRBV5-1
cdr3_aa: CASSEGANYGYTF

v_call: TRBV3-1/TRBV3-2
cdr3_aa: CASSPRGPYGYTF

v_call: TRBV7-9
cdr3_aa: CASSEIGGPYGYTF

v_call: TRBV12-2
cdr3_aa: CASRLYPAGSGIETQYF

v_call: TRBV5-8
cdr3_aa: CASSSQGYQPQHF

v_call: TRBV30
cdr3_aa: CAWRERGQGADTQYF

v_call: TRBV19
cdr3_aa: CASSIDLGASRRGRGQYF

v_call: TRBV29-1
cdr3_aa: CSVSDRGNQPQHF